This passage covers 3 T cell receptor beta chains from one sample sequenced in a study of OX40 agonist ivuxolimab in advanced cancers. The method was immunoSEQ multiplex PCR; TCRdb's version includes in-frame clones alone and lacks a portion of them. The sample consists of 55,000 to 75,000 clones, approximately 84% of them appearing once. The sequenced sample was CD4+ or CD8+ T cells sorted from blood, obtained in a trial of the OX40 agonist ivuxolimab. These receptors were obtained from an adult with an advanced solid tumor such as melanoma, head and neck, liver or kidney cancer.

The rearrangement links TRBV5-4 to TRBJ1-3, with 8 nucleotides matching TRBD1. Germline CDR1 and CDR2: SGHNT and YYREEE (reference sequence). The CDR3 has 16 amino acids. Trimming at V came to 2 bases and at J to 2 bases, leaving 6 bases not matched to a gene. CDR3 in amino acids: CASSFGQGATGNTIYF. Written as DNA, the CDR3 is TGTGCCAGCAGCTTTGGACAGGGAGCCACTGGAAACACCATATATTTT.

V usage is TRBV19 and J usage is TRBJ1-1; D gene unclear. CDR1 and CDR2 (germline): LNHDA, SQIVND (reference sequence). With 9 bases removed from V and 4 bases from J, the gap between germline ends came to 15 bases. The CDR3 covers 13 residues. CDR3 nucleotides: TGTGCCAGCACCGTTACTCTCGGCACTGAAGCTTTCTTT. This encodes CASTVTLGTEAFF. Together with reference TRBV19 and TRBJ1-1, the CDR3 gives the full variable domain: DGGITQSPKYLFRKEGQNVTLSCEQNLNHDAMYWYRQDPGQGLRLIYYSQIVNDFQKGDIAEGYSVSREKKESFPLTVTSAQKNPTAFYLCASTVTLGTEAFFGQGTRLTVV.

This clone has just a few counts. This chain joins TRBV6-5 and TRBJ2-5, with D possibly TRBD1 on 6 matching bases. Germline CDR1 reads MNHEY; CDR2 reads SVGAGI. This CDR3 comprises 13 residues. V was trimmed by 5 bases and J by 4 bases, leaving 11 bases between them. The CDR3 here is CASSHGQRETQYF. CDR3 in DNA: TGTGCCAGCAGTCACGGACAGCGAGAGACCCAGTACTTC.